This T cell receptor (beta chain) was captured by sequencing in a study of metastatic and nonmetastatic thyroid tumors. On the study more broadly: It was across blood and tumor or nodule tissue from malignant and benign thyroid patients that repertoires were compared.

The table lists this clone with many counts. Not a single patient had been given any form of treatment at any point before undergoing thyroid surgery. TCRdb reanalyzed the PCR reads via MiXCR. The profile covers roughly 59,000 clones, with around 15% appearing a single time and roughly a tenth taken by the ten largest. Per germline, CDR1 KGHDR and CDR2 SFDVKD. The CDR3 runs to 17 residues. The ends lost 3 bases at V and 4 bases at J; junction bases unmatched: 11. The sequence was collected from a male donor with papillary thyroid cancer or a benign thyroid nodule (not recorded which). Some clones in this sample may be carry-over from other donors' samples. Sequencing was carried out using blood. The V call is TRBV24-1, the J call TRBJ2-1, with 7 bases aligning to TRBD2. The CDR3, as DNA: TGTGCCACCAGTGATAGGGCGGGAGAGGTAGGTTACAATGAGCAGTTCTTC. Protein: CATSDRAGEVGYNEQFF.